Below, 18 T cell receptor beta chains from the same sample are listed, as sequenced in a study of blood T cell repertoires in COVID-19. Assay: immunoSEQ multiplex PCR; the TCRdb copy retains only in-frame clones and omits some. There are fewer than 500,000 clones in the sample; about 90% occur only once, and roughly 0.76% lies in the top ten. Specimen: peripheral blood. Receptors originate from a man between 18 and 35 years old with COVID-19, enrolled during active disease.

This clone was seen once. This sequence joins TRBV2 and TRBJ1-2, with 9 bases aligning to TRBD1. This CDR3 has 16 amino acids. The J segment lost 8 bases and the V segment lost 8 bases, leaving 18 bases of the junction unmatched. Germline V lookup: CDR1 SNHLY, CDR2 FYNNEI. The CDR3 sequence is CASLRGTGRYPRGYTF. CDR3 DNA: TGTGCCAGCCTACGGGGGACAGGGAGATATCCTCGGGGCTACACCTTC. The full variable domain, rest sourced from reference TRBV2 and TRBJ1-2, is EPEVTQTPSHQVTQMGQEVILRCVPISNHLYFYWYRQILGQKVEFLVSFYNNEISEKSEIFDDQFSVERPDGSNFTLKIRSTKLEDSAMYFCASLRGTGRYPRGYTFGSGTRLTVV.

The chain recombines TRBV5-6 with TRBJ2-5; D might be TRBD1 (5 bases). Trimming removed 1 base from V and 2 bases from J, with 12 bases in between. CDR1 and CDR2 (germline): SGHDT, YYEEEE. The CDR3 sequence is 15 residues long. CDR3 sequence (DNA): TGTGCCAGCAGCTTGCTAGGGGCCCCTCAAGAGACCCAGTACTTC. Its protein is CASSLLGAPQETQYF.

The chain employs TRBV6-5 and TRBJ2-2; the D gene is possibly TRBD1 (5 bases). V lost 6 bases to trimming and J lost 5 bases, with 16 bases between them. Germline CDR1 MNHEY, CDR2 SVGAGI. The CDR3 sequence is 15 residues long. The CDR3 here is CASSLTVRRTGELFF. DNA for the CDR3: TGTGCCAGCAGCCTGACAGTCCGTAGGACCGGGGAGCTGTTTTTT.

This clone was counted a single time. The V call is TRBV30, the J call TRBJ2-3, with D possibly being TRBD2 (6 bases). Trimming cost V 0 bases and J 10 bases, with 8 bases left between them. The CDR3 length is 11 residues. Germline assignment: CDR1 GTSNPN and CDR2 SVGIG (reference sequence). The CDR3, as DNA: TGTGCCTGGAGTGTACAGCGGGCGCAGTATTTT. Translating gives CAWSVQRAQYF.

The chain has TRBV5-1 and TRBJ2-3; D may be TRBD2 (5 bases). Germline V gene lookup returns CDR1 SGHRS and CDR2 YFSETQ. V was shortened by 0 bases and J by 7 bases, with 15 bases between the two germline ends. The CDR3 runs to 15 residues. This CDR3 reads CASSLAGDYSNTQYF. The CDR3 DNA reads TGCGCCAGCAGCTTGGCCGGTGACTACTCAAATACGCAGTATTTT.

The rearrangement joins TRBV5-1 to TRBJ1-6; no reliable D call. V lost 6 bases and J lost 9, with 13 bases in between. The CDR3 runs 13 residues. The germline gives CDR1 SGHRS, CDR2 YFSETQ. DNA of the CDR3: TGCGCCAGCACCTTACACCCCAGTTCACCCCTCCACTTT. Translating it yields CASTLHPSSPLHF.

This clone was counted once. This rearrangement joins TRBV15 to TRBJ2-3, with D perhaps matching TRBD1 (6 bases). With 5 bases removed from V and 0 bases from J, the gap between germline ends came to 12 bases. The CDR3 is made up of 15 amino acids. Germline V gene data show CDR1 as LNHNV and CDR2 as YYDKDF (reference sequence). In nucleotides, the CDR3 is TGTGCCACCAGCGAACGGACAGTTAGCACAGATACGCAGTATTTT. Translated: CATSERTVSTDTQYF.

The gene calls are TRBV2 and TRBJ1-1; D is undetermined. Germline CDR1 reads SNHLY; CDR2 reads FYNNEI. V was pared by 2 bases and J by 1 base, with 5 bases between. The CDR3 length is 13 residues. The CDR3 sequence: CASSEHQNTEAFF. The DNA of the CDR3 is TGTGCCAGCAGTGAACATCAGAACACTGAAGCTTTCTTT.

This clone was observed a few times. The rearrangement uses TRBV11-2 and TRBJ2-1, with unresolved D. Per the germline V gene, CDR1 is SGHAT and CDR2 is FQNNGV. Trimming stripped 5 bases from V and 0 bases from J, with 17 bases between. CDR3 length: 17 residues. This CDR3 reads CASSRSQDYLSYNEQFF. The DNA for the CDR3 is TGTGCCAGCAGCCGATCTCAGGATTACCTCTCCTACAATGAGCAGTTCTTC.

J is TRBJ2-7 and V is TRBV9; 8 positions match TRBD2. The CDR3 is 16 residues long. In germline, CDR1 is SGDLS, CDR2 YYNGEE. Trimming cost V 4 bases and J 5 bases; bases outside gene matches: 14. CDR3 sequence reads: CASSPEGTRGSHEQYF. The CDR3 coding sequence is TGTGCCAGCAGCCCCGAGGGGACTAGAGGTTCCCACGAGCAGTACTTC.

This chain uses TRBV28 with TRBJ2-7; weak D call: TRBD1 (5 bases). Germline V gene sequence: CDR1 MDHEN, CDR2 SYDVKM. This CDR3 region has 16 residues. Trimming removed 2 bases from V and 2 bases from J, with 16 bases in between. The CDR3 DNA reads as TGTGCCAGCAGTTTACTTTTACAGGACCCCACCTACGAGCAGTACTTC. Amino acids: CASSLLLQDPTYEQYF. The full variable domain, with the rest looked up from reference TRBV28 and TRBJ2-7, is DVKVTQSSRYLVKRTGEKVFLECVQDMDHENMFWYRQDPGLGLRLIYFSYDVKMKEKGDIPEGYSVSREKKERFSLILESASTNQTSMYLCASSLLLQDPTYEQYFGPGTRLTVT.

The V gene is TRBV7-3, the J gene TRBJ2-1, with 10 bases aligning to TRBD2. The CDR3 covers 15 residues. V lost 8 bases to trimming and J lost 2 bases; unmatched junction nucleotides: 6. Germline assignment: CDR1 SGHTA and CDR2 FQGTGA. CDR3 in DNA: TGTGCCAGCTCGAGCGGGAGGGCAACCTACAATGAGCAGTTCTTC. Encoded protein: CASSSGRATYNEQFF.

This chain uses TRBV9 with TRBJ2-1; the D gene is possibly TRBD2 (6 bases). Trimming removed 0 bases from V and 6 bases from J, with 10 bases in between. CDR1 SGDLS and CDR2 YYNGEE come from the germline V gene. The CDR3 has 14 residues. DNA for the CDR3: TGTGCCAGCAGCGTAGCCGGGGGAGGCAATGAGCAGTTCTTC. It specifies CASSVAGGGNEQFF.

V is TRBV19 and J is TRBJ1-1; 9 positions agree with TRBD1. The CDR3 has 14 residues. The V gene end was trimmed by 5 bases and the J gene end by 8 bases; junction bases not matched to a gene: 9. Germline values: CDR1 LNHDA, CDR2 SQIVND (reference sequence). In nucleotides, the CDR3 is TGTGCCAGTAGTCCCGGGACAGGGACTCCCGAAGCTTTCTTT. Its protein is CASSPGTGTPEAFF. The variable domain in full, with the rest retrieved from reference TRBV19 and TRBJ1-1, is DGGITQSPKYLFRKEGQNVTLSCEQNLNHDAMYWYRQDPGQGLRLIYYSQIVNDFQKGDIAEGYSVSREKKESFPLTVTSAQKNPTAFYLCASSPGTGTPEAFFGQGTRLTVV.

This chain links TRBV19 with TRBJ2-1, with D possibly matching TRBD1 (6 bases). Per the germline V gene, CDR1 is LNHDA and CDR2 is SQIVND (reference sequence). This CDR3 comprises 16 residues. Trimming pared 4 bases from V and 5 bases from J, leaving 18 bases between. In DNA form, the CDR3 reads TGTGCCAGTAGTAAATTAGGGGGAAGGGGAAACAATGAGCAGTTCTTC. This codes for CASSKLGGRGNNEQFF.

This chain joins TRBV6-5 and TRBJ2-5; TRBD1 might be the D (5 bases). CDR3 length: 15 residues. Germline V CDR1 and CDR2: MNHEY, SVGAGI. V lost 2 bases, J lost 7 bases, and 17 bases lay in between. CDR3 coding DNA: TGTGCCAGCAGTTACAGGGGAAAAGGGGCAGGGACCCAGTACTTC. This sequence encodes CASSYRGKGAGTQYF.

This clone has only a few counts. V usage is TRBV10-3 and J usage is TRBJ2-7; 9 positions match TRBD1. J lost 4 bases, V lost 5 bases, and 6 bases had no gene match. The CDR3 length is 14 residues. Germline loops: CDR1 ENHRY, CDR2 SYGVKD. DNA of the CDR3: TGTGCCATCAGTTCCGGGACAGGGCCGTACGAGCAGTACTTC. This sequence encodes CAISSGTGPYEQYF.

This clone has just a few counts. The J gene is TRBJ1-2, the V gene TRBV20-1; the D is unclear. V lost 3 bases and J lost 7, with 12 bases in between. The CDR3 is 12 amino acids. Germline V gives CDR1 DFQATT, CDR2 SNEGSKA (reference sequence). The CDR3 sequence: CSASLSAGGYTF. The CDR3 DNA reads as TGCAGTGCTAGTTTATCCGCGGGTGGCTACACCTTC.